These T cell receptor beta chains were read from a single sample in a study of T cell repertoires in aging, cancer and after chemotherapy. MiXCR was run by TCRdb on the multiplex PCR reads, yielding one entry per CDR3 protein. The sample has fewer than 2,000 distinct CDR3 sequences; 21% are singletons. Material: blood. Every receptor here comes from a human donor with a blood cancer. Both conserved end residues are part of each CDR3. Each record gives: V gene, clone size, D gene, J gene, CDR3 protein, CDR3 DNA. The D gene is left open where the match is weak. A row's size may be missing; if present it is once, few, many or a size class.

v_gene: TRBV29-1; abundance: NA; d_gene: NA; j_gene: TRBJ2-2; CDR3aa: CSAGGGAGELFF; CDR3nt: TGCAGCGCTGGGGGGGGCGCCGGGGAGCTGTTTTTT
v_gene: TRBV10-2; abundance: few; d_gene: NA; j_gene: TRBJ1-2; CDR3aa: CASSESGRRGYTF; CDR3nt: TGCGCCAGCAGTGAGTCGGGGCGACGGGGCTACACCTTC
v_gene: TRBV6-5; abundance: large; d_gene: TRBD2; j_gene: TRBJ2-1; CDR3aa: CASTPLASGSNEQFF; CDR3nt: TGTGCCAGCACCCCCCTGGCTAGCGGGAGTAATGAGCAGTTCTTC
v_gene: TRBV5-6; abundance: NA; d_gene: NA; j_gene: TRBJ2-4; CDR3aa: CASSSIGLAKNIQYF; CDR3nt: TGTGCCAGCAGCTCGATAGGATTAGCCAAAAACATTCAGTACTTC
v_gene: TRBV4-2; abundance: few; d_gene: NA; j_gene: TRBJ1-4; CDR3aa: CASSQVISPNEKLFF; CDR3nt: TGTGCCAGCAGCCAAGTAATCAGCCCTAATGAAAAACTGTTTTTT
v_gene: TRBV6-5; abundance: medium-sized; d_gene: NA; j_gene: TRBJ2-1; CDR3aa: CASSYPRGNSYNEQFF; CDR3nt: TGTGCCAGCAGTTACCCCAGGGGCAATTCCTACAATGAGCAGTTCTTC
v_gene: TRBV20-1; abundance: few; d_gene: NA; j_gene: TRBJ2-7; CDR3aa: CSARDIRDLTYEQYF; CDR3nt: TGCAGTGCTAGAGACATCAGGGATTTAACCTACGAGCAGTACTTC
v_gene: TRBV7-9; abundance: medium-sized; d_gene: NA; j_gene: TRBJ2-1; CDR3aa: CASSGSSYNEQFF; CDR3nt: TGTGCCAGCAGCGGAAGCTCCTACAATGAGCAGTTCTTC
v_gene: TRBV7-9; abundance: NA; d_gene: NA; j_gene: TRBJ1-1; CDR3aa: CASSYTGSDTEAFF; CDR3nt: TGTGCCAGCAGCTACACAGGGTCGGACACTGAAGCTTTCTTT
v_gene: TRBV24-1; abundance: few; d_gene: TRBD1; j_gene: TRBJ1-2; CDR3aa: CATSDPGQGKGKGTNYGYTF; CDR3nt: TGTGCCACCAGTGATCCGGGACAGGGAAAAGGGAAAGGCACTAACTATGGCTACACCTTC
v_gene: TRBV12-3/TRBV12-4; abundance: medium-sized; d_gene: NA; j_gene: TRBJ2-3; CDR3aa: CASSQDQINTDTQYF; CDR3nt: TGTGCCAGCAGTCAGGACCAAATTAACACAGATACGCAGTATTTT
v_gene: TRBV7-9; abundance: medium-sized; d_gene: NA; j_gene: TRBJ1-5; CDR3aa: CASSHSRSNQPQHF; CDR3nt: TGTGCCAGCAGCCACAGTCGGAGCAATCAGCCCCAGCATTTT
v_gene: TRBV7-9; abundance: few; d_gene: NA; j_gene: TRBJ2-7; CDR3aa: CASSLIPYEQYF; CDR3nt: TGTGCCAGCAGCTTAATCCCCTACGAGCAGTACTTC
v_gene: TRBV4-1; abundance: NA; d_gene: NA; j_gene: TRBJ2-6; CDR3aa: CASSQGEAGANVLTF; CDR3nt: TGCGCCAGCAGCCAAGGGGAGGCTGGGGCCAACGTCCTGACTTTC
v_gene: TRBV27; abundance: few; d_gene: TRBD1; j_gene: TRBJ2-5; CDR3aa: CASSPGTGGQETQYF; CDR3nt: TGTGCCAGCAGCCCCGGGACAGGGGGCCAAGAGACCCAGTACTTC
v_gene: TRBV18; abundance: medium-sized; d_gene: NA; j_gene: TRBJ1-5; CDR3aa: CASSPPGAGQPQHF; CDR3nt: TGTGCCAGCTCACCACCGGGGGCGGGACAGCCCCAGCATTTT
v_gene: TRBV19; abundance: NA; d_gene: TRBD1; j_gene: TRBJ2-3; CDR3aa: CASTGQEDPDTQYF; CDR3nt: TGTGCCAGTACTGGACAGGAAGACCCAGATACGCAGTATTTT
v_gene: TRBV19; abundance: medium-sized; d_gene: NA; j_gene: TRBJ1-2; CDR3aa: CASSIGPKSGYTF; CDR3nt: TGTGCCAGTAGTATAGGGCCGAAGAGTGGCTACACCTTC
v_gene: TRBV7-9; abundance: once; d_gene: NA; j_gene: TRBJ2-5; CDR3aa: CASSLAIEYQENQYF; CDR3nt: TGTGCCAGCAGCTTAGCCATAGAATACCAAGAGAACCAGTACTTC
v_gene: TRBV5-6; abundance: medium-sized; d_gene: NA; j_gene: TRBJ2-1; CDR3aa: CASRRTGSSYNEQFF; CDR3nt: TGTGCCAGCAGGCGTACAGGGAGCTCCTACAATGAGCAGTTCTTC
v_gene: TRBV6-1; abundance: large; d_gene: NA; j_gene: TRBJ1-3; CDR3aa: CASSAVSQGRTIYF; CDR3nt: TGTGCCAGCAGTGCTGTATCCCAGGGGCGCACCATATATTTT
v_gene: TRBV20-1; abundance: medium-sized; d_gene: NA; j_gene: TRBJ1-1; CDR3aa: CSAPSPNTEAFF; CDR3nt: TGCAGTGCCCCCTCACCGAACACTGAAGCTTTCTTT
v_gene: TRBV15; abundance: NA; d_gene: TRBD2; j_gene: TRBJ2-7; CDR3aa: CATSSLGLAGGNEQYF; CDR3nt: TGTGCCACCAGCAGCCTGGGACTAGCGGGAGGAAACGAGCAGTACTTC
v_gene: TRBV7-2; abundance: NA; d_gene: NA; j_gene: TRBJ2-3; CDR3aa: CASSLARASTDTQYF; CDR3nt: TGTGCCAGCAGCTTAGCACGGGCCAGCACAGATACGCAGTATTTT
v_gene: TRBV29-1; abundance: NA; d_gene: TRBD2; j_gene: TRBJ2-2; CDR3aa: CSVETSGREDTGELFF; CDR3nt: TGCAGCGTTGAAACTAGCGGGAGGGAAGACACCGGGGAGCTGTTTTTT
v_gene: TRBV4-2; abundance: NA; d_gene: TRBD2; j_gene: TRBJ2-7; CDR3aa: CASSQGLAGSYEQYF; CDR3nt: TGTGCCAGCAGCCAGGGACTAGCGGGATCCTACGAGCAGTACTTC
v_gene: TRBV11-3; abundance: NA; d_gene: NA; j_gene: TRBJ2-1; CDR3aa: CASSFSDINNEQFF; CDR3nt: TGTGCCAGCAGCTTCTCGGACATTAACAATGAGCAGTTCTTC
v_gene: TRBV30; abundance: medium-sized; d_gene: NA; j_gene: TRBJ1-5; CDR3aa: CAWSIRRGPNQPQHF; CDR3nt: TGTGCCTGGAGTATTCGCCGGGGCCCGAATCAGCCCCAGCATTTT
v_gene: TRBV19; abundance: NA; d_gene: TRBD2; j_gene: TRBJ2-2; CDR3aa: CASRLAGGRTGELFF; CDR3nt: TGTGCCAGTAGACTAGCGGGAGGACGGACCGGGGAGCTGTTTTTT
v_gene: TRBV20-1; abundance: NA; d_gene: TRBD1; j_gene: TRBJ1-5; CDR3aa: CSASDRGRDQPQHF; CDR3nt: TGCAGTGCCTCCGACAGGGGGCGCGATCAGCCCCAGCATTTT
v_gene: TRBV12-3/TRBV12-4; abundance: medium-sized; d_gene: TRBD1; j_gene: TRBJ1-4; CDR3aa: CASSLGQGVTNEKLFF; CDR3nt: TGTGCCAGCAGTTTAGGACAGGGAGTCACTAATGAAAAACTGTTTTTT
v_gene: TRBV24-1; abundance: medium-sized; d_gene: NA; j_gene: TRBJ2-3; CDR3aa: CATSDLAGFDTDTQYF; CDR3nt: TGTGCCACCAGTGATTTGGCAGGGTTTGACACAGATACGCAGTATTTT
v_gene: TRBV30; abundance: medium-sized; d_gene: NA; j_gene: TRBJ1-6; CDR3aa: CAWSVLNSPLHF; CDR3nt: TGTGCCTGGAGTGTACTGAATTCACCCCTCCACTTT
v_gene: TRBV19; abundance: medium-sized; d_gene: TRBD2; j_gene: TRBJ2-2; CDR3aa: CASSARLAGNTGELFF; CDR3nt: TGTGCCAGTAGTGCCCGTCTAGCGGGAAACACCGGGGAGCTGTTTTTT
v_gene: TRBV20-1; abundance: few; d_gene: TRBD1; j_gene: TRBJ1-1; CDR3aa: CSAGQGYTEAFF; CDR3nt: TGCAGTGCGGGACAGGGTTACACTGAAGCTTTCTTT
v_gene: TRBV20-1; abundance: few; d_gene: TRBD2; j_gene: TRBJ2-1; CDR3aa: CSGVKAGSSVNEQFF; CDR3nt: TGCAGTGGTGTAAAAGCGGGATCGAGTGTCAATGAGCAGTTCTTC
v_gene: TRBV6-5; abundance: NA; d_gene: TRBD2; j_gene: TRBJ2-5; CDR3aa: CATSPGVAGGPRETQYF; CDR3nt: TGTGCCACCTCCCCGGGAGTAGCGGGAGGGCCTAGGGAGACCCAGTACTTC
v_gene: TRBV15; abundance: large; d_gene: TRBD1; j_gene: TRBJ1-5; CDR3aa: CATSRDRFDWDRGRQPQHF; CDR3nt: TGTGCCACCAGCAGAGATCGGTTTGATTGGGACAGGGGGCGACAGCCCCAGCATTTT
v_gene: TRBV6-2/TRBV6-3; abundance: NA; d_gene: TRBD2; j_gene: TRBJ2-5; CDR3aa: CASRNKPSGAWSETQYF; CDR3nt: TGTGCCAGCAGAAATAAACCTAGCGGAGCGTGGTCTGAGACCCAGTACTTC
v_gene: TRBV5-1; abundance: medium-sized; d_gene: NA; j_gene: TRBJ2-2; CDR3aa: CASSSSTRANTGELFF; CDR3nt: TGCGCCAGCAGCTCCTCAACCAGGGCGAACACCGGGGAGCTGTTTTTT
v_gene: TRBV30; abundance: NA; d_gene: NA; j_gene: TRBJ2-2; CDR3aa: CAWREGGTNTGELFF; CDR3nt: TGTGCCTGGAGGGAGGGGGGGACAAACACCGGGGAGCTGTTTTTT
v_gene: TRBV5-1; abundance: NA; d_gene: NA; j_gene: TRBJ2-5; CDR3aa: CASRRGAETQETQYF; CDR3nt: TGCGCCAGCAGAAGGGGGGCGGAAACACAAGAGACCCAGTACTTC